This T cell receptor beta chain was found in a study of cytomegalovirus exposure and HLA in healthy donors. General study findings and limits: It was reported that the classifier diagnosed cytomegalovirus status with high specificity and sensitivity in both the original and validation cohorts. A link between a missense DCLRE1C variant and TCR beta V- and J-gene trimming emerged from a later analysis. There were 150 or so TCR beta chains listed as cytomegalovirus-associated. It was assumed in the presence/absence analyses that sequencing depth was roughly uniform across donors.

PCR employed 60 Vbeta and 13 Jbeta primers. Assay: immunoSEQ multiplex PCR; the TCRdb copy retains only in-frame clones and omits some. Of about 180,000 clones in the sample, about 77% were seen once. In its sample, this clone was seen once. Its specificity is not known. This CDR3 is 16 amino acids long. J gave up 0 bases and V 1 base, and 1 base lay outside the gene matches. Germline V lookup: CDR1 MNHEY, CDR2 SVGAGI. The J gene is TRBJ2-2, the V gene TRBV6-5; 8 bases map to TRBD2. The sample taken for sequencing was PBMCs. This sequence originates from a woman aged 30 to 39 in good health and CMV-seropositive. The CDR3 DNA follows: TGTGCCAGCAGTTACTTGCGGGGGGCGAACACCGGGGAGCTGTTTTTT. This gives the protein CASSYLRGANTGELFF.